What follows are 20 T cell receptor beta chains derived from one specimen sequenced in a study of T cells in Graves' hyperthyroidism and ophthalmopathy. RNA transcripts were the template for amplifying TCR beta CDR3 regions. Researchers ran a first-round RT-PCR on the TCR CDR3 using the HTBI primer set. TCRdb independently ran MiXCR on the multiplex PCR reads; one entry per CDR3 protein. The sample carries 640,000 or so distinct CDR3 sequences, under 15% recorded once. Sequenced material: blood. The receptors originated from a woman aged 35 to 49 with Graves' ophthalmopathy.

In this sample, this clonotype turned up many times. The chain couples TRBV7-8 to TRBJ2-2; 10 positions match TRBD2. CDR3 length: 15 residues. J lost 5 bases, V lost 2 bases, and 2 bases had no gene match. Germline assignment: CDR1 SGHVS and CDR2 FQNEAQ. The DNA of the CDR3 is TGTGCCAGCAGCTTACTAGCGGGAGTAACCGGGGAGCTGTTTTTT. As protein: CASSLLAGVTGELFF.

CDR3 region: CASSIVTGGPDEQYF. The DNA for the CDR3 is TGTGCCAGTAGTATAGTGACGGGAGGGCCAGACGAGCAGTACTTC. The V call is TRBV19, the J call TRBJ2-7; TRBD2 agrees at 8 bases. Per germline, CDR1 LNHDA and CDR2 SQIVND (reference sequence). The length of the CDR3 is 15 residues. The junction had 7 bases not matched to a gene; V was cut back by 1 base and J by 5 bases.

The gene calls are TRBV11-2 and TRBJ1-1; tentative D call: TRBD1 (6 bases). Trimming cost V 3 bases and J 11 bases, with 19 bases left between them. The CDR3 spans 14 residues. Germline lookup yields CDR1 SGHAT and CDR2 FQNNGV. The CDR3 bases are TGTGCCAGCAGCTTCTTTCCGGGACAAGTCTTCGCTTTCTTT. It encodes CASSFFPGQVFAFF.

The table lists this clonotype with many counts. The chain couples TRBV12-5 to TRBJ1-2; D gene uncertain. CDR1 LGHNT and CDR2 FRNRAP come from the germline V gene. The CDR3 totals 13 residues. V was clipped by 6 bases and J by 4 bases, with 12 bases between them. The CDR3 region has the DNA TGTGCTAGTGGCCGAAACCGCTTCTATGGCTACACCTTC. Protein product: CASGRNRFYGYTF.

This clonotype was picked up many times. The chain employs TRBV12-3 or TRBV12-4 and TRBJ1-5; no definite D call. This CDR3 contains 15 residues. The V gene lost 5 bases and the J gene lost 1 base, with 12 bases spanning the gap. The CDR3 nucleotides are TGTGCCAGCAGTCCCCAGTCGGCGAGCAATCAGCCCCAGCATTTT. Translated, it gives CASSPQSASNQPQHF.

The genes are TRBV20-1 and TRBJ1-1, with D tentatively TRBD1 (5 bases). Trimming removed 1 base from V and 3 bases from J, with 12 bases in between. CDR1 DFQATT and CDR2 SNEGSKA come from the germline V gene (reference sequence). CDR3 length: 14 amino acids. CDR3 protein: CSARAQRGDTEAFF. CDR3 bases: TGCAGTGCTAGAGCACAACGGGGGGACACTGAAGCTTTCTTT.

This clonotype was seen ten or more times. This chain joins TRBV28 and TRBJ2-7; D ambiguous. The V end was cut by 5 bases, the J end by 0 bases, with 14 bases between. Germline CDR1 MDHEN, CDR2 SYDVKM. The CDR3 contains 15 residues. The CDR3 loop is CASSPDLVNSYEQYF. The CDR3 region has the DNA TGTGCCAGCAGTCCAGACCTCGTTAACTCCTACGAGCAGTACTTC.

The table lists this clonotype with many counts. The V and J genes are TRBV20-1 and TRBJ1-1; no definite D call. The V end was cut by 3 bases, the J end by 6 bases, with 17 bases between. Per the germline V gene, CDR1 is DFQATT and CDR2 is SNEGSKA (reference sequence). The CDR3 runs to 14 residues. CDR3: CSASMSIGVAEAFF. The DNA for the CDR3 is TGCAGTGCTAGTATGTCGATCGGGGTTGCTGAAGCTTTCTTT.

This clonotype came up many times. V is TRBV12-3 or TRBV12-4 and J is TRBJ1-1, with a possible D match to TRBD1 (5 bases). The CDR3 is made up of 13 amino acids. V was pared by 5 bases and J by 5 bases, with 12 bases between. The CDR3 loop reads CASSEGTRTEAFF. The CDR3 region has the DNA TGTGCCAGCAGTGAAGGGACCAGAACTGAAGCTTTCTTT.

The table lists this clonotype with a few counts. The genes are TRBV19 and TRBJ2-7; 9 nucleotides agree with TRBD1. Germline V gene data show CDR1 as LNHDA and CDR2 as SQIVND (reference sequence). The CDR3 runs 16 residues. The V segment lost 6 bases and the J segment 2 bases; nucleotides outside the gene matches: 11. The CDR3 here is CASSPGTGRVPYEQYF. The CDR3 region has the DNA TGTGCCAGTAGCCCCGGGACAGGGAGAGTGCCCTACGAGCAGTACTTC.

This clonotype was observed many times. V and J are TRBV24-1 and TRBJ2-2, with D perhaps matching TRBD1 (5 bases). Germline CDR1 and CDR2: KGHDR and SFDVKD. CDR3 size: 15 residues. V lost 5 bases, J lost 6 bases, and 15 bases lay in between. In nucleotides, the CDR3 is TGTGCCACCAGTGTCGGACACGTCATGGCCGGGGAGCTGTTTTTT. Translation: CATSVGHVMAGELFF.

This clonotype occurred many times. The chain couples TRBV12-3 or TRBV12-4 to TRBJ2-7, with D possibly matching TRBD2 (6 bases). V shed 3 bases and J shed 0 bases, with 12 bases lying between them. This CDR3 comprises 15 residues. The CDR3 DNA is TGTGCCAGCAGTTTCGGAGGGTTGAGCTCCTACGAGCAGTACTTC. Its translation: CASSFGGLSSYEQYF.

This clonotype was observed at least ten times. The chain couples TRBV6-5 to TRBJ2-1; TRBD2 matches 8 bases. After removal of 6 bases from V and 8 bases from J, the junction contained 12 bases not matched to a gene. This CDR3 is 15 amino acids long. Germline CDR1 is MNHEY and CDR2 is SVGAGI. The DNA of the CDR3 is TGTGCCAGCAGCCCAGTGGGAGCGGGAGTTTATGAGCAGTTCTTC. It is translated as CASSPVGAGVYEQFF.

This clonotype was seen at least ten times. The rearrangement links TRBV28 to TRBJ1-5; a possible D gene is TRBD1 (5 bases). This CDR3 contains 16 residues. V was cut by 5 bases and J by 6 bases, with 20 bases left in between. CDR1 MDHEN and CDR2 SYDVKM come from the germline V gene. The CDR3 region is CASSPSLAGSFQPQHF. As DNA, the CDR3 is TGTGCCAGCAGTCCCTCGCTGGCAGGGTCCTTTCAGCCCCAGCATTTT.

This clonotype was detected many times. The V gene is TRBV2, the J gene TRBJ1-2; 8 bases fit TRBD1. The CDR3 is 12 amino acids. Germline loops: CDR1 SNHLY, CDR2 FYNNEI. The J segment lost 7 bases and the V segment lost 7 bases, leaving 5 bases of the junction unmatched. The CDR3 spells CASTDRAAGYTF. CDR3 DNA sequence: TGTGCCAGCACGGACAGGGCAGCTGGCTACACCTTC.

This clonotype was detected only a few times. The J gene is TRBJ2-2, the V gene TRBV6-5; TRBD2 aligns across 7 bases. From germline, CDR1 is MNHEY and CDR2 SVGAGI. This CDR3 comprises 17 residues. V lost 2 bases, J lost 5 bases, and 11 bases stayed unmatched. The CDR3 reads CASSYGSGGSDTGELFF. The CDR3 DNA sequence: TGTGCCAGCAGTTACGGGTCGGGCGGGAGTGATACCGGGGAGCTGTTTTTT.

This clonotype was counted many times. The chain combines TRBV15 with TRBJ1-2; D is ambiguous. In germline, CDR1 is LNHNV, CDR2 YYDKDF (reference sequence). This CDR3 spans 15 amino acids. V was cut by 3 bases and J by 4 bases, with 15 bases left in between. The CDR3 sequence is CATSSAPWASYGYTF. CDR3 coding DNA: TGTGCCACCAGCAGCGCCCCGTGGGCGAGCTATGGCTACACCTTC.

This clonotype was detected only a few times. The chain links TRBV27 to TRBJ2-2; perhaps TRBD1 as D (6 bases). Germline V CDR1 and CDR2: MNHEY, SMNVEV (reference sequence). The ends were cut back, 1 base at V and 10 bases at J, with 19 bases in the middle. This CDR3 is 16 amino acids long. CDR3 nucleotide sequence: TGTGCCAGCAGTTTATTAATCCAGGGGATCGCCGAGGAGCTGTTTTTT. Protein sequence: CASSLLIQGIAEELFF.

This clonotype was counted between two and nine times. This chain connects TRBV6-1 to TRBJ1-5; no firm D call. The CDR3 sequence is 13 residues long. With 2 bases removed from V and 7 bases from J, the gap between germline ends came to 9 bases. The germline gives CDR1 MNHNS, CDR2 SASEGT. In DNA form, the CDR3 reads TGTGCCAGCAGTGAATCGGAACTCCAGCCCCAGCATTTT. Translating it yields CASSESELQPQHF.

This clonotype was picked up many times. This chain uses TRBV28 with TRBJ2-7; no definite D call. With 6 bases removed from V and 2 bases from J, the gap between germline ends came to 11 bases. This CDR3 region has 13 residues. CDR1 and CDR2 (germline): MDHEN, SYDVKM. CDR3 nucleotides: TGTGCCAGCAGCCCGGCCGGGCCCTACGAGCAGTACTTC. Translated: CASSPAGPYEQYF.